Sequencing of this T cell receptor (beta chain) was carried out in a study of shared clonotypes between healthy human individuals. Germline CDR1 and CDR2: MDHEN and SYDVKM. The length of the CDR3 is 15 residues. The J segment lost 4 bases and the V segment lost 5 bases, leaving 5 bases of the junction unmatched. Assay execution proceeded at the deep level. Using immunoSEQ multiplex PCR, the repertoire was profiled, and TCRdb retains in-frame clones only, with some absent. In the table there are under 600,000 clones, about 79% of which are singletons. The sequenced material came from PBMCs. The TCR originated in a woman between 40 and 55 years old in good health. Some clones in this sample may be carry-over from other donors' samples. The chain uses TRBV28 and TRBJ2-1; 10 bases fit TRBD2. This CDR3 is CASSVSGRSYNEQFF. CDR3 coding DNA: TGTGCCAGCAGTGTTAGCGGGAGGTCGTACAATGAGCAGTTCTTC.